Shown below are 26 T cell receptor beta chains from a single sample sequenced in a study of vaccination effects on CD4 cells after COVID-19. Expansion with viral peptide pools was applied to antigen-specific CD4+ T cells by the ViraFEST assay prior to sequencing. After around nine days in culture, the CD4+ T cells were isolated. Participants completed two doses of the BNT162b2 or mRNA-1273 vaccine. TCRdb's table, derived via immunoSEQ multiplex PCR, lists solely in-frame clones and lacks some. The table lists some 34,000 clones, roughly 78% of them singletons, with about 1.6% in the top ten. These TCRs' antigens remain unknown. This specimen consisted of CD4+ T cells from PBMCs cultured with HCoV-NL63 spike peptides, obtained after COVID-19 vaccination. The source is a human donor who received a COVID-19 vaccine. Some clones in this sample may be carry-over from other donors' samples.

This rearrangement joins TRBV18 to TRBJ1-4; TRBD1 matches at 9 bases. The CDR3 covers 15 residues. CDR1 and CDR2 from the germline V gene are KGHSH and LQKENI. The ends lost 2 bases at V and 8 bases at J; junction bases unmatched: 6. The chain's CDR3 is CASSPVTGGTEKLFF. For the CDR3, the DNA is TGTGCCAGCTCACCAGTTACAGGGGGCACCGAAAAACTGTTTTTT.

J is TRBJ1-1 and V is TRBV5-1; no clear D gene. The CDR3 extends over 11 amino acids. The germline V and J ends were trimmed by 5 bases and 5 bases, with 7 bases remaining between them. Germline V gene lookup returns CDR1 SGHRS and CDR2 YFSETQ. The CDR3 DNA reads TGCGCCAGCAGGGAATCGACTGAAGCTTTCTTT. It encodes CASRESTEAFF.

This clone was seen a handful of times. V is TRBV10-3 and J is TRBJ2-2; 9 nucleotides match TRBD1. The length of the CDR3 is 15 residues. The germline V gene has CDR1 ENHRY and CDR2 SYGVKD. V shed 5 bases and J 6 bases; nucleotides not matched to a gene: 7. The CDR3 DNA reads TGTGCCATCAGTCCGGGACAGGGTTTATCCGGGGAGCTGTTTTTT. It encodes CAISPGQGLSGELFF.

The gene calls are TRBV7-2 and TRBJ1-4, with a tentative D call TRBD1 (6 bases). The germline V gene has CDR1 SGHTA and CDR2 FQGNSA. CDR3 length: 15 residues. V lost 5 bases, J lost 4 bases, and 14 bases lay in between. The CDR3 loop is CASSQLGGFNEKLFF. CDR3 sequence (DNA): TGTGCCAGCAGCCAATTAGGGGGTTTTAATGAAAAACTGTTTTTT. Drawing the rest from reference TRBV7-2 and TRBJ1-4, the complete variable domain is GAGVSQSPSNKVTEKGKDVELRCDPISGHTALYWYRQSLGQGLEFLIYFQGNSAPDKSGLPSDRFSAERTGGSVSTLTIQRTQQEDSAVYLCASSQLGGFNEKLFFGSGTQLSVL.

The CDR3 DNA is TGTGCCAGCTCATCGGCCCAGGCACCTAATAACTATGGCTACACCTTC. Amino acids: CASSSAQAPNNYGYTF. The chain is built from TRBV18 and TRBJ1-2; D is unclear. The CDR3 sequence is 16 residues long. The germline V gene has CDR1 KGHSH and CDR2 LQKENI. Deletions cut 5 bases from V and 1 base from J, with 17 bases between.

The genes are TRBV14 and TRBJ2-7, with 7 bases matching TRBD1. CDR3 length: 14 residues. V was clipped by 1 base and J by 2 bases; unmatched bases: 2. Looked up from germline, CDR1 is SGHDN and CDR2 is FVKESK. The chain's CDR3 is CASSQGQGAYEQYV. The CDR3 bases are TGTGCCAGCAGCCAAGGACAGGGAGCCTACGAGCAGTACGTC.

The genes are TRBV5-1 and TRBJ2-5; possibly TRBD2 for D (7 bases). Germline values: CDR1 SGHRS, CDR2 YFSETQ. The CDR3 is made up of 14 amino acids. The V gene lost 7 bases and the J gene lost 1 base, with 14 bases spanning the gap. The CDR3 loop is CASSSGGRQETQYF. CDR3 DNA sequence: TGCGCCAGCTCTTCGGGGGGCCGCCAAGAGACCCAGTACTTC. The entire variable domain, with the rest obtained from reference TRBV5-1 and TRBJ2-5, is as follows: KAGVTQTPRYLIKTRGQQVTLSCSPISGHRSVSWYQQTPGQGLQFLFEYFSETQRNKGNFPGRFSGRQFSNSRSEMNVSTLELGDSALYLCASSSGGRQETQYFGPGTRLLVL.

The gene calls are TRBV3-1 (or the pseudogene TRBV3-2) and TRBJ1-5; D not certain. The V end was cut by 0 bases, the J end by 6 bases, with 6 bases between. Germline V lookup: CDR1 LGHDT, CDR2 YNNKEL (reference sequence). The CDR3 totals 13 residues. Here the CDR3 reads CASSQDVLQPQHF. The CDR3 DNA is TGTGCCAGCAGCCAAGATGTCCTTCAGCCCCAGCATTTT.

This chain connects TRBV2 to TRBJ2-1, with 11 bases fitting TRBD2. After removal of 2 bases from V and 6 bases from J, the junction contained 12 bases not matched to a gene. Germline CDR1 is SNHLY and CDR2 is FYNNEI. The CDR3 sequence is 18 residues long. CDR3 nucleotide sequence: TGTGCCAGCAGTGAATATGGGCTAGCGGGGGGCCTCTCCAATGAGCAGTTCTTC. This translates into CASSEYGLAGGLSNEQFF. The full variable domain, with the rest looked up from reference TRBV2 and TRBJ2-1, is EPEVTQTPSHQVTQMGQEVILRCVPISNHLYFYWYRQILGQKVEFLVSFYNNEISEKSEIFDDQFSVERPDGSNFTLKIRSTKLEDSAMYFCASSEYGLAGGLSNEQFFGPGTRLTVL.

This chain connects TRBV2 to TRBJ1-4; TRBD1 is a possible D gene (6 bases). This CDR3 contains 14 residues. V dropped 6 bases and J dropped 7 bases, with 15 bases sitting between them. Germline V gives CDR1 SNHLY, CDR2 FYNNEI. CDR3 sequence reads: CASRGQLSAEKLFF. The CDR3 DNA follows: TGTGCCAGCAGAGGACAGCTGTCGGCTGAAAAACTGTTTTTT.

This rearrangement joins TRBV30 to TRBJ2-7; no definite D call. CDR1 and CDR2 (germline): GTSNPN, SVGIG (reference sequence). V lost 0 bases to trimming and J lost 6 bases, with 12 bases between them. This CDR3 contains 13 residues. The CDR3 is CAWSVLPYREQYV. CDR3 nucleotides: TGTGCCTGGAGTGTACTGCCCTACCGCGAGCAGTACGTC.

The genes are TRBV15 and TRBJ1-5, with a weak D call TRBD1 (6 bases). Germline V gene data show CDR1 as LNHNV and CDR2 as YYDKDF (reference sequence). V was trimmed by 2 bases and J by 0 bases, leaving 14 bases between them. This CDR3 has 17 amino acids. In nucleotides, the CDR3 is TGTGCCACCAGCAGAAAACGTTGGGACACTAGCAATCAGCCCCAGCATTTT. This sequence encodes CATSRKRWDTSNQPQHF.

The chain carries TRBV3-1 (or the pseudogene TRBV3-2) and TRBJ2-3; TRBD2 aligns across 15 bases. Germline-derived CDR1 and CDR2 are LGHDT and YNNKEL (reference sequence). Trimming removed 3 bases from V and 0 bases from J; junction bases left unmatched: 10. This CDR3 has 20 residues. The CDR3 here is CASSHYRTSGGASSTDTQYF. CDR3 DNA: TGTGCCAGCAGCCACTATAGGACTAGCGGGGGGGCCTCGAGCACAGATACGCAGTATTTT.

The J gene is TRBJ2-3, the V gene TRBV5-8, with D possibly being TRBD2 (5 bases). The CDR3 totals 15 residues. Between the trimmed V and J ends, which lost 1 base and 3 bases, there was a span of 12 bases. Per germline, CDR1 SGHTS and CDR2 YDEGEE. The CDR3 loop reads CASSLRGRGTDTQYF. The CDR3 nucleotides are TGTGCCAGCAGCTTGAGAGGGAGAGGGACAGATACGCAGTATTTT.

This chain uses TRBV7-2 with TRBJ2-3, with 15 bases lining up with TRBD2. The CDR3 has 17 amino acids. CDR1 is SGHTA, CDR2 FQGNSA, per germline. V shed 1 base, J shed 5 bases, and the junction held 4 bases outside the gene matches. The CDR3 reads CASSLVGLAGGRDTQYF. The CDR3 coding sequence is TGTGCCAGCAGCTTAGTAGGACTAGCGGGGGGGAGAGATACGCAGTATTTT.

This CDR3 reads CASSANRGAEAFF. The CDR3 DNA sequence: TGTGCCAGCAGCGCTAACAGGGGCGCTGAAGCTTTCTTT. The genes are TRBV14 and TRBJ1-1; 7 nucleotides line up with TRBD1. V shed 5 bases and J 6 bases; nucleotides not matched to a gene: 6. Per the germline V gene, CDR1 is SGHDN and CDR2 is FVKESK. The CDR3 runs 13 residues. The full variable domain, rest sourced from reference TRBV14 and TRBJ1-1, is EAGVTQFPSHSVIEKGQTVTLRCDPISGHDNLYWYRRVMGKEIKFLLHFVKESKQDESGMPNNRFLAERTGGTYSTLKVQPAELEDSGVYFCASSANRGAEAFFGQGTRLTVV.

V and J are TRBV7-2 and TRBJ1-5; D is possibly TRBD1 (6 bases). CDR1 SGHTA and CDR2 FQGNSA come from the germline V gene. V was clipped by 1 base and J by 6 bases, with 16 bases between them. The CDR3 loop spans 16 amino acids. The CDR3 DNA reads TGTGCCAGCAGCTTAGTCCCGGGGGCCGGTAGTCAGCCCCAGCATTTT. Translation: CASSLVPGAGSQPQHF.

The chain combines TRBV11-2 with TRBJ1-5, with D unclear. The CDR3 is 14 amino acids. V was clipped by 5 bases and J by 0 bases, with 8 bases between them. CDR1 is SGHAT, CDR2 FQNNGV, per germline. CDR3 bases: TGTGCCAGCAGCCGCGACAATAGCAATCAGCCCCAGCATTTT. Protein sequence: CASSRDNSNQPQHF.

This chain uses TRBV28 with TRBJ2-1; no reliable D call. Germline V gene data show CDR1 as MDHEN and CDR2 as SYDVKM. The CDR3 is 13 amino acids. V dropped 3 bases and J dropped 9 bases, with 12 bases sitting between them. Here the CDR3 DNA reads TGTGCCAGCAGTTTGCCCCCGGGTGGTGAGCAGTTCTTC. It translates to CASSLPPGGEQFF.

This chain joins TRBV7-3 and TRBJ2-1; TRBD1 or TRBD2 may be the D gene (5 bases each). There are 15 residues in the CDR3. V was trimmed by 2 bases and J by 0 bases, leaving 8 bases between them. Looked up from germline, CDR1 is SGHTA and CDR2 is FQGTGA. DNA of the CDR3: TGTGCCAGCAGCTTAGGTGGGGGCTCCTACAATGAGCAGTTCTTC. The encoded protein is CASSLGGGSYNEQFF.

This clone has a single count. The chain joins TRBV7-9 to TRBJ2-5; D may match TRBD1 or TRBD2 (5 bases each). The CDR3 has 17 amino acids. V was shortened by 0 bases and J by 4 bases, with 18 bases between the two germline ends. Per germline, CDR1 SEHNR and CDR2 FQNEAQ (reference sequence). As DNA, the CDR3 is TGTGCCAGCAGCTTAGCCCCTCCGGGGCGGATATTAGAGACCCAGTACTTC. Translated, it gives CASSLAPPGRILETQYF.

In its sample, this clone was seen a few times. This sequence joins TRBV5-4 and TRBJ2-5; 10 bases fit TRBD2. V trimming: 5 bases; J trimming: 3 bases; junction bases outside the gene matches: 4. The CDR3 is made up of 14 amino acids. The germline gives CDR1 SGHNT, CDR2 YYREEE (reference sequence). The CDR3 sequence: CASRLGTSEETQYF. DNA of the CDR3: TGTGCCAGCAGATTAGGGACTAGCGAAGAGACCCAGTACTTC.

The rearrangement joins TRBV30 to TRBJ1-2; a weak D match, TRBD1 (5 bases). The CDR3 extends over 13 amino acids. V gave up 5 bases and J gave up 3 bases, with 13 bases separating them. CDR1 is GTSNPN, CDR2 SVGIG, per germline (reference sequence). CDR3 sequence (DNA): TGTGCCTGGTCCCGTGGGGGAGACTATGGCTACACCTTC. It yields the protein CAWSRGGDYGYTF. The full variable domain, its missing parts supplied by reference TRBV30 and TRBJ1-2, is SQTIHQWPATLVQPVGSPLSLECTVEGTSNPNLYWYRQAAGRGLQLLFYSVGIGQISSEVPQNLSASRPQDRQFILSSKKLLLSDSGFYLCAWSRGGDYGYTFGSGTRLTVV.

V and J are TRBV6-5 and TRBJ1-3; 8 bases align to TRBD1. Trimming took 6 bases from V and 4 from J; bases not matched to a gene: 8. Germline CDR1 and CDR2: MNHEY and SVGAGI. This CDR3 has 15 amino acids. The CDR3 loop is CASSAGTGNGNTIYF. The CDR3 DNA follows: TGTGCCAGCAGCGCTGGGACAGGCAACGGAAACACCATATATTTT.

The V and J genes are TRBV19 and TRBJ1-1; D perhaps matches TRBD1 (5 bases). The CDR3 runs to 14 residues. With 5 bases removed from V and 4 bases from J, the gap between germline ends came to 14 bases. CDR1 LNHDA and CDR2 SQIVND come from the germline V gene (reference sequence). Here the CDR3 DNA reads TGTGCCAGTAGTCCAGCAGGGTCGGGCACTGAAGCTTTCTTT. The encoded protein is CASSPAGSGTEAFF.

This clone was counted a single time. The rearrangement joins TRBV15 to TRBJ1-1; D call uncertain. V was cut by 7 bases and J by 2 bases, with 8 bases left in between. Germline loops: CDR1 LNHNV, CDR2 YYDKDF (reference sequence). The CDR3 runs 12 residues. CDR3 amino acids: CATNRLNTEAFF. CDR3 sequence (DNA): TGTGCCACCAACCGTCTAAACACTGAAGCTTTCTTT.